Following are 5 T cell receptor beta chains from one sample sequenced in a study of T cell responses to AZD1222 COVID-19 vaccine. Libraries were prepared by immunoSEQ multiplex PCR; TCRdb keeps only in-frame clonotypes and omits some of them. The sample carries about 110,000 clones, approximately 90% recorded once. Sequences were derived from peripheral blood, sampled on day 0 of AZD1222 vaccination. The receptors originated from an adult in good health.

The chain employs TRBV9 and TRBJ2-6; no clear D gene. In germline, CDR1 is SGDLS, CDR2 YYNGEE. The V gene lost 0 bases and the J gene lost 1 base, with 11 bases spanning the gap. The CDR3 loop spans 17 amino acids. CDR3 residues: CASSVAPQSSGANVLTF. The CDR3 nucleotides read TGTGCCAGCAGCGTAGCCCCTCAGAGTTCTGGGGCCAACGTCCTGACTTTC.

The genes are TRBV3-1 (or the pseudogene TRBV3-2) and TRBJ1-4, with a tentative D call TRBD1 (5 bases). Trimming took 7 bases from V and 5 from J, leaving 14 bases between them. Germline assignment: CDR1 LGHDT and CDR2 YNNKEL (reference sequence). This CDR3 has 14 amino acids. CDR3 DNA: TGTGCCAGCACCGTGCGGGGGACCAATGAAAAACTGTTTTTT. Amino acid sequence: CASTVRGTNEKLFF.

The chain couples TRBV6-5 to TRBJ1-5; D perhaps matches TRBD1 (5 bases). The V gene lost 2 bases and the J gene lost 10 bases, with 12 bases spanning the gap. The germline CDR1 and CDR2 sequences are MNHEY and SVGAGI. The CDR3 runs 13 residues. The CDR3 loop reads CASSYERGRPQHF. DNA of the CDR3: TGTGCCAGCAGTTACGAGAGGGGCCGACCCCAGCATTTT.

The CDR3 DNA reads TGTGCCAGCAGCCCAGGGGGAAGCACTGAAGCTTTCTTT. This gives the protein CASSPGGSTEAFF. The chain has TRBV11-3 and TRBJ1-1, with TRBD1 matching over 7 bases. CDR1 and CDR2 from the germline V gene are SGHNT and YENEEA. The ends lost 5 bases at V and 4 bases at J; junction bases unmatched: 4. This CDR3 spans 13 amino acids.

The V and J genes are TRBV28 and TRBJ2-5; D ambiguous. Germline V lookup: CDR1 MDHEN, CDR2 SYDVKM. V gave up 3 bases and J gave up 9 bases, with 17 bases separating them. The CDR3 has 14 residues. CDR3 protein: CASSLGPRSVAQYF. The CDR3 DNA follows: TGTGCCAGCAGTTTGGGTCCCCGCTCGGTGGCCCAGTACTTC.